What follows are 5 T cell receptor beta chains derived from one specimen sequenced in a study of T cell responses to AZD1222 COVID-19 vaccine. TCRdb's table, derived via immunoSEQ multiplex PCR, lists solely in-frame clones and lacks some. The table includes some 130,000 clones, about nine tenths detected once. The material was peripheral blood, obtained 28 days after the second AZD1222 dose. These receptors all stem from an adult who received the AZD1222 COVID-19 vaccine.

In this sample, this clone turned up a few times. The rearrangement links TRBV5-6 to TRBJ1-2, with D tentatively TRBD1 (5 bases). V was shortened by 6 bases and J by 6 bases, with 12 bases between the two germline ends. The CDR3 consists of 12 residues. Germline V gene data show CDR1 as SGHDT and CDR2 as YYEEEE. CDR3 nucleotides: TGTGCCAGCAACGACTTCAGGGATGGCTACACCTTC. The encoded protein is CASNDFRDGYTF.

CDR3 nucleotides: TGCGCCAGCAGCTTGGGTGACGGGAACACTGAAGCTTTCTTT. Translating it yields CASSLGDGNTEAFF. The rearrangement joins TRBV5-1 to TRBJ1-1; D remains unclear. Germline assignment: CDR1 SGHRS and CDR2 YFSETQ. CDR3 length equals 14 residues. V was shortened by 0 bases and J by 1 base, with 7 bases between the two germline ends.

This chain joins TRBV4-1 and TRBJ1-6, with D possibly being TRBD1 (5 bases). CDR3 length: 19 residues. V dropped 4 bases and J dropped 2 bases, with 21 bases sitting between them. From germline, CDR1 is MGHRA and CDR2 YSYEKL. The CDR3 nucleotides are TGCGCCAGCAGCCCATACGGACCGACCATGGGGGCCTATAATTCACCCCTCCACTTT. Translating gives CASSPYGPTMGAYNSPLHF.

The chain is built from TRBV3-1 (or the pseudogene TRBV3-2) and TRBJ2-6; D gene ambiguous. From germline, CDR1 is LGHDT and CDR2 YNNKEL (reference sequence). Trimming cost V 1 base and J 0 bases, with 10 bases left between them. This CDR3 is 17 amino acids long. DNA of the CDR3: TGTGCCAGCAGCCAAGCCGGAGATGGCTCTGGGGCCAACGTCCTGACTTTC. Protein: CASSQAGDGSGANVLTF.

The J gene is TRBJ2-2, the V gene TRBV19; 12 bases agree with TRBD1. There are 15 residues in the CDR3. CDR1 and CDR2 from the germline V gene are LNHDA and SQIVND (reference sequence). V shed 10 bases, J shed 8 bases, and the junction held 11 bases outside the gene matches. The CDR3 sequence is CATNGWDRGRGELFF. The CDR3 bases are TGTGCCACGAACGGCTGGGACAGGGGGCGTGGGGAGCTGTTTTTT.